This entry features one T cell receptor (beta chain) sequence. Its recognized antigen is unknown. Base quality data are lacking; no much larger clone is found one base away. These data originate in a study of blood T cell repertoires in COVID-19 (dated by TCRdb to 2019 to 2021). For the study in its entirety: Collaborator samples came from the United States, Italy and Spain and covered acute and convalescent phases of COVID-19. The material from the prospective study consisted of cDNA or gDNA derived from T cells, B-cell-depleted T cells, or PBMCs. Deeply sampled blood TCRbeta repertoires from subjects exposed to, actively infected with, or recovered from COVID-19 were included in the dataset. The repertoires were made available in a free public database intended to serve as a resource for research on the immune response to SARS-CoV-2. Samples were obtained from the ongoing ImmuneRACE study (first 160 participants) and from roughly 1,300 subjects provided by 6 global collaborators. Nearly every sample came with metadata listing a de-identified subject ID, COVID-19 status, age in years and sex. Where available, HLA class I and class II types were obtained from metadata supplied by the sample provider rather than from assay-based typing. Overall study results and their limits: The quantity of clinical and demographic metadata differed by source and by participant and was supplied without curation.

For CDR1 and CDR2, the germline V gene (reference sequence) lists SEHNR and FQNEAQ. Inclusive of the bounding cysteine and phenylalanine, the CDR3 is 16 residues long. The entry retains the CDR3 DNA only, 48 bases that are in frame from base 1. Here V drops 6 bases and J drops 5 bases, and the junction holds 16 bases not matched to any gene. Enrolling through a virtual design, the prospective study's participants ranged in age from roughly 18 to 100 years and lived across some 23 United States geographic areas. In the prospective study, participants were assigned to cohorts based on the clinical history participants reported in a screening survey and a study questionnaire. In the prospective study, whole blood, serum and a nasopharyngeal or oropharyngeal swab were collected from each participant by mobile phlebotomists. Over an approximately 2-month period, participants in the prospective study had the option of providing additional blood draws and questionnaires. Before DNA extraction, blood samples from the prospective study were shipped at room temperature or frozen.

TCRbeta CDR3 regions were amplified from genomic DNA by means of the immunoSEQ Assay, a bias-controlled multiplex PCR. In the paper's pipeline: Nucleated cell counts per sample were estimated from amplification of reference gene primers within the assay. Sequence reads were collapsed and filtered to measure the absolute abundance of every unique TCRbeta CDR3 rearrangement. For each sample, productive Simpson clonality was calculated by taking the square root of Simpson's diversity index across productive rearrangements. The source is immuneACCESS, and TCRdb retained only in-frame sequences with V and J called. Part of the clones is not carried over; for the studies checked, unresolved V genes explain less than half of this, and the remainder is unexplained. The V and J calls and clone size come from that table; D and trimming were worked out from the DNA. The sample table shows 200,000 or so clones, and roughly 89% are seen once. 2% to 2.5% of the sample goes to the ten largest clones.

The TCR originated in a woman in her thirties or forties with acute COVID-19. The sample taken for sequencing was PBMCs or T cells enriched from blood (not recorded which). The chain couples TRBV7-9 to TRBJ2-7; 7 central nucleotides agree with TRBD1. At the DNA level, the sequence is TGTGCCAGCAGGAAGTATTCGACAGGGTATAAAGACGAGCAGTACTTC. It encodes CASRKYSTGYKDEQYF.